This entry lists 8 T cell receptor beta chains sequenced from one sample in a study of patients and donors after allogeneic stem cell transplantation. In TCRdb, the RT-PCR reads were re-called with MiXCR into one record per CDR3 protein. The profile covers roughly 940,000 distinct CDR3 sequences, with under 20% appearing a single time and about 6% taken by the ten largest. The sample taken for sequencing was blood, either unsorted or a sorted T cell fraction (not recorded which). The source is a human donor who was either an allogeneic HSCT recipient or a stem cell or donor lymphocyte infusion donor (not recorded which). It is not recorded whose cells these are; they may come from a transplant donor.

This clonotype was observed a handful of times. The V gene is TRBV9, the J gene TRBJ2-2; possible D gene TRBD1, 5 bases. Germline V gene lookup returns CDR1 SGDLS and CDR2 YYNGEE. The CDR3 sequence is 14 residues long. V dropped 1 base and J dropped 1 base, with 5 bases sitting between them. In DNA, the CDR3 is TGTGCCAGCAGCGTAACAGGGAACACCGGGGAGCTGTTTTTT. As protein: CASSVTGNTGELFF.

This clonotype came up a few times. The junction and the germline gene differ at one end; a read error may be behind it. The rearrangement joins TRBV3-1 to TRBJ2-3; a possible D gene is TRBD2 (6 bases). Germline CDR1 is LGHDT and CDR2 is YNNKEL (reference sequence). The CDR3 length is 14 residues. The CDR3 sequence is CASRHSGEANTQYF. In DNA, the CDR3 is TGTGCCAGCCGCCACTCTGGGGAGGCGAATACGCAGTATTTT.

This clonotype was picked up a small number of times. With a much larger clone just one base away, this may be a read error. This CDR3 reads CASSPGTGVYNEQFF. The CDR3 region has the DNA TGTGCCAGCAGCCCCGGGACAGGGGTCTACAATGAGCAGTTCTTC. The V call is TRBV5-5, the J call TRBJ2-1; 10 nucleotides line up with TRBD1. Trimming at V came to 4 bases and at J to 3 bases, leaving 4 bases not matched to a gene. From germline, CDR1 is SGHKS and CDR2 YYEKEE (reference sequence). This CDR3 region has 15 residues.

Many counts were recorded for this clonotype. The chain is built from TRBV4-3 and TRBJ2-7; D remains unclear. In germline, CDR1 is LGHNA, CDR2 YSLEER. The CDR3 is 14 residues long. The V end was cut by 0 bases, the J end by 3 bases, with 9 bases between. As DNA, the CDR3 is TGCGCCAGCAGCCAAGAAGGAGAGAACTACGAGCAGTACTTC. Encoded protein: CASSQEGENYEQYF.

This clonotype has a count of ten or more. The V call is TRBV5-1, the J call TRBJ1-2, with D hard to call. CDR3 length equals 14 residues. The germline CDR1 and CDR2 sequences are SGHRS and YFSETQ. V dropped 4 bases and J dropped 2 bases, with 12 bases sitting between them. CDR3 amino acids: CASSGDPGNYGYTF. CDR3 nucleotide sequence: TGCGCCAGCAGCGGGGATCCGGGAAACTATGGCTACACCTTC.

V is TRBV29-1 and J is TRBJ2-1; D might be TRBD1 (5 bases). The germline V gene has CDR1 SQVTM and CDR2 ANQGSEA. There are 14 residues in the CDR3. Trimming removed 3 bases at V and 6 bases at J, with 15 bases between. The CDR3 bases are TGCAGCGTTGAGAAAACAGGTAGGGGCAATGAGCAGTTCTTC. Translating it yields CSVEKTGRGNEQFF.

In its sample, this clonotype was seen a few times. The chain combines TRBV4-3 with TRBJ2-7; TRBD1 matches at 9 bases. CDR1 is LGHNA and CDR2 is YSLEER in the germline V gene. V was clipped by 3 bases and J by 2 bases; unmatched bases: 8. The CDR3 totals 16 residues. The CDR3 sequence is CASSHQTGTGTYEQYF. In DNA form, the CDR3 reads TGCGCCAGCAGCCACCAGACCGGGACAGGGACCTACGAGCAGTACTTC.

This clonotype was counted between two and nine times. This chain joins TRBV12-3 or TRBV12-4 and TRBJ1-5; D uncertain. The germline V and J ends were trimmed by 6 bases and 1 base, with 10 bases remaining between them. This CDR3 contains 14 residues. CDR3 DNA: TGTGCCAGCAGCATAAGTGGCAGCAATCAGCCCCAGCATTTT. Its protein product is CASSISGSNQPQHF.